This record looks at one T cell receptor beta chain sequence and its context. Its antigen remains undetermined. Base qualities are missing; no much larger clone stands one base away. The collaborating institutions used their own protocols to collect whole blood in K2EDTA tubes. For TCRbeta analysis, collaborators shipped samples in one of three forms: frozen whole blood, isolated PBMCs, or DNA extracted from either of those sample types. The record originates from a study of blood T cell repertoires in COVID-19 (dated by TCRdb to 2018 to 2021). Notes on the research overall: Collaborator samples came from the United States, Italy and Spain and covered acute and convalescent phases of COVID-19. The material from the prospective study consisted of cDNA or gDNA derived from T cells, B-cell-depleted T cells, or PBMCs. Deeply sampled blood TCRbeta repertoires from subjects exposed to, actively infected with, or recovered from COVID-19 were included in the dataset. The repertoires were released in a freely available public database meant as a resource for research on the immune response to SARS-CoV-2. The samples were drawn from the first 160 participants of the ongoing ImmuneRACE study and from over a thousand subjects provided by 6 global collaborators. Sample metadata almost always included a de-identified subject ID, COVID-19 status, age in years and sex. Where HLA class I and class II types were available, the types were taken from metadata supplied by the sample provider, not from assay-based typing. Broad study findings and their caveats: The quantity of clinical and demographic metadata differed by source and by participant and was supplied without curation.

The immunoSEQ Assay, a bias-controlled multiplex PCR, was used to amplify TCRbeta CDR3 regions from genomic DNA. As for how the authors treated the data: Nucleated cell counts per sample were estimated from amplification of reference gene primers within the assay. To quantify the absolute abundance of each unique TCRbeta CDR3 rearrangement, sequence reads were collapsed and filtered. For each sample, productive Simpson clonality was calculated as the square root of Simpson's diversity index across productive rearrangements. The table comes from immuneACCESS by way of TCRdb, which keeps in-frame sequences with V and J called. Part of the clones is missing from these tables; in studies checked, under half for an unresolved V gene and the rest for unknown reasons. For V, J and clone size, that table is used; D and trimming come from the DNA. The sample table lists about 140,000 clones, approximately 86% of them with a count of one. Less than 2% of the sample is in the top ten clones.

CDR1 and CDR2 (GTSNPN, SVGIG) derive from the germline V gene (reference sequence). There are 15 amino acids in the CDR3, from cysteine to phenylalanine inclusive. The sequence is cut down to CDR3 DNA, 45 bases in frame from base 1. The germline ends are 9 bases apart after V is trimmed by 2 bases and J by 1 base. The chain was built from TRBV30 and TRBJ2-6; the best D guess is TRBD1, with 6 bases matching. This TCR was sampled from a woman in her sixties with acute or convalescent COVID-19. The sequenced material came from peripheral blood. CDR3 loop: CAWSQGGSGANVLTF. At the DNA level, the sequence is TGTGCCTGGAGTCAAGGGGGTTCTGGGGCCAACGTCCTGACTTTC. The full variable domain, completed from the reference TRBV30 and TRBJ2-6 proteins outside the CDR3, reads SQTIHQWPATLVQPVGSPLSLECTVEGTSNPNLYWYRQAAGRGLQLLFYSVGIGQISSEVPQNLSASRPQDRQFILSSKKLLLSDSGFYLCAWSQGGSGANVLTFGAGSRLTVL.